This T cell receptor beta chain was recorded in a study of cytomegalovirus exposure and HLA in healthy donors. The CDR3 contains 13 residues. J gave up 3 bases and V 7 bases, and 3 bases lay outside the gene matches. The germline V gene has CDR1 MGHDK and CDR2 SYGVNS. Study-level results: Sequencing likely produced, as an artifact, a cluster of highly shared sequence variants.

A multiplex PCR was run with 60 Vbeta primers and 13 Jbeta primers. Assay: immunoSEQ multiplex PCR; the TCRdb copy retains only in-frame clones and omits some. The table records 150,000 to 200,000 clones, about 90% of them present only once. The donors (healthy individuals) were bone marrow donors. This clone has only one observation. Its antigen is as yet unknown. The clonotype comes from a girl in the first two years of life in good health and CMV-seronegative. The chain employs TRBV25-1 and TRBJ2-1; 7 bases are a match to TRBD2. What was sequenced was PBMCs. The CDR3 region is CASTPGGYNEQFF. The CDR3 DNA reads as TGTGCCAGCACCCCGGGGGGCTACAATGAGCAGTTCTTC.